One and the same sample provided the 6 T cell receptor beta chains below, sequenced in a study of molecular identifiers for immune sequencing clone quantification. One entry per CDR3 protein results from TCRdb running MiXCR on the PCR reads. Of approximately 500,000 distinct CDR3 sequences detected, 20% to 25% appear once; the ten largest clones hold more than 0.8%. The source material was naive CD8+ T cells from blood, with Jurkat cell RNA spiked in. Subset: FACS-sorted CD8+CD4-CCR7+CD45RA+ naive T cells. All receptors come from a human donor in good health. Some libraries in this study had Jurkat cell RNA spiked in.

V is TRBV4-3 and J is TRBJ2-1, with D perhaps TRBD2 (5 bases). Germline V gene sequence: CDR1 LGHNA, CDR2 YSLEER. V lost 1 base and J 0 bases, leaving 10 bases between the germline ends. This CDR3 has 16 amino acids. In DNA form, the CDR3 reads TGCGCCAGCAGCCAAGGGAGAGCGGCCTCCTACAATGAGCAGTTCTTC. The encoded protein is CASSQGRAASYNEQFF.

This clonotype was picked up many times. V is TRBV5-6 and J is TRBJ1-5, with 7 bases that match TRBD1. The V segment lost 0 bases and the J segment 16 bases; nucleotides outside the gene matches: 7. The CDR3 spans 12 residues. Germline CDR1 is SGHDT and CDR2 is YYEEEE. CDR3 sequence (DNA): TGTGCCAGCAGCTTGGGACAGGGTATCGTTCATTTT. This translates into CASSLGQGIVHF.

This clonotype turned up a few times. The chain joins TRBV19 to TRBJ2-1; TRBD1 might be the D (5 bases). The germline V and J ends were trimmed by 7 bases and 0 bases, with 13 bases remaining between them. CDR1 and CDR2 (germline): LNHDA, SQIVND (reference sequence). CDR3 length equals 15 residues. CDR3 region: CASTWTTSSYNEQFF. The CDR3 DNA reads TGTGCCAGTACCTGGACAACCAGCTCCTACAATGAGCAGTTCTTC.

This chain uses TRBV19 with TRBJ2-7; D is possibly TRBD2 (6 bases). V was trimmed by 5 bases and J by 5 bases, leaving 19 bases between them. The CDR3 has 15 residues. Germline-derived CDR1 and CDR2 are LNHDA and SQIVND (reference sequence). CDR3: CASSLGLGGVDEQYF. CDR3 coding DNA: TGTGCCAGTAGTCTAGGACTCGGAGGGGTAGACGAGCAGTACTTC.

This clonotype was detected a few times. CDR3 coding DNA: TGTGCCTGGAGTGTACTAGAATCTGATACGCAGTATTTT. Translating gives CAWSVLESDTQYF. The chain uses TRBV30 and TRBJ2-3, with D possibly being TRBD2 (5 bases). The CDR3 length is 13 residues. The V end was cut by 0 bases, the J end by 6 bases, with 10 bases between. Germline CDR1 and CDR2: GTSNPN and SVGIG (reference sequence).

On this clonotype: This likely comes from a read error, as the CDR3 has no conserved phenylalanine or tryptophan at its end. The rearrangement links TRBV7-6 to TRBJ2-3; 9 nucleotides agree with TRBD2. The germline V gene has CDR1 SGHVS and CDR2 FNYEAQ. The V segment lost 1 base and the J segment 4 bases; nucleotides outside the gene matches: 9. The CDR3 is made up of 17 amino acids. The CDR3 loop is CASSLEGGGGAADTQYV. DNA of the CDR3: TGTGCCAGCAGCTTAGAGGGAGGCGGGGGGGCCGCAGATACGCAGTATGTT.